The T cell receptor (beta chain) under discussion was sequenced for a study of T cell repertoires in cytomegalovirus infection. Study context: Shared public TCR beta signatures pointed to both CMV infection and a matching HLA type. Study-level points and caveats: Carriers of CMV and the relevant HLA type were discriminated by public TCR beta frequency. CMV-specific TCR beta clonotypes restricted by HLA-C were the ones dominating the ex vivo response.

CDR1 is SEHNR and CDR2 is FQNEAQ in the germline V gene (reference sequence). Trimming shortened V by 1 base and J by 5 bases, and 21 bases separated the two germline ends. This CDR3 is built from 18 residues. This clonotype has only a few counts. Its matching antigen is unknown. TCRdb processed the reads anew with MiXCR; each CDR3 protein has one entry. This sample has under 300,000 distinct CDR3 sequences; more than 15% occur once, and the top ten carry around 43%. Sequenced input: CD8+ T cells from PBMCs. The sequence came from a human donor in good health (CMV status not recorded). Some clones in this sample may be carry-over from other donors' samples. The gene calls are TRBV7-9 and TRBJ2-1; no firm D call. CDR3 residues: CASSLGAGGLRSDNEQFF. CDR3 DNA: TGTGCCAGCAGCTTAGGCGCTGGTGGGCTCCGGAGTGACAATGAGCAGTTCTTC. Complete variable domain (other parts from reference TRBV7-9 and TRBJ2-1): DTGVSQNPRHKITKRGQNVTFRCDPISEHNRLYWYRQTLGQGPEFLTYFQNEAQLEKSRLLSDRFSAERPKGSFSTLEIQRTEQGDSAMYLCASSLGAGGLRSDNEQFFGPGTRLTVL.